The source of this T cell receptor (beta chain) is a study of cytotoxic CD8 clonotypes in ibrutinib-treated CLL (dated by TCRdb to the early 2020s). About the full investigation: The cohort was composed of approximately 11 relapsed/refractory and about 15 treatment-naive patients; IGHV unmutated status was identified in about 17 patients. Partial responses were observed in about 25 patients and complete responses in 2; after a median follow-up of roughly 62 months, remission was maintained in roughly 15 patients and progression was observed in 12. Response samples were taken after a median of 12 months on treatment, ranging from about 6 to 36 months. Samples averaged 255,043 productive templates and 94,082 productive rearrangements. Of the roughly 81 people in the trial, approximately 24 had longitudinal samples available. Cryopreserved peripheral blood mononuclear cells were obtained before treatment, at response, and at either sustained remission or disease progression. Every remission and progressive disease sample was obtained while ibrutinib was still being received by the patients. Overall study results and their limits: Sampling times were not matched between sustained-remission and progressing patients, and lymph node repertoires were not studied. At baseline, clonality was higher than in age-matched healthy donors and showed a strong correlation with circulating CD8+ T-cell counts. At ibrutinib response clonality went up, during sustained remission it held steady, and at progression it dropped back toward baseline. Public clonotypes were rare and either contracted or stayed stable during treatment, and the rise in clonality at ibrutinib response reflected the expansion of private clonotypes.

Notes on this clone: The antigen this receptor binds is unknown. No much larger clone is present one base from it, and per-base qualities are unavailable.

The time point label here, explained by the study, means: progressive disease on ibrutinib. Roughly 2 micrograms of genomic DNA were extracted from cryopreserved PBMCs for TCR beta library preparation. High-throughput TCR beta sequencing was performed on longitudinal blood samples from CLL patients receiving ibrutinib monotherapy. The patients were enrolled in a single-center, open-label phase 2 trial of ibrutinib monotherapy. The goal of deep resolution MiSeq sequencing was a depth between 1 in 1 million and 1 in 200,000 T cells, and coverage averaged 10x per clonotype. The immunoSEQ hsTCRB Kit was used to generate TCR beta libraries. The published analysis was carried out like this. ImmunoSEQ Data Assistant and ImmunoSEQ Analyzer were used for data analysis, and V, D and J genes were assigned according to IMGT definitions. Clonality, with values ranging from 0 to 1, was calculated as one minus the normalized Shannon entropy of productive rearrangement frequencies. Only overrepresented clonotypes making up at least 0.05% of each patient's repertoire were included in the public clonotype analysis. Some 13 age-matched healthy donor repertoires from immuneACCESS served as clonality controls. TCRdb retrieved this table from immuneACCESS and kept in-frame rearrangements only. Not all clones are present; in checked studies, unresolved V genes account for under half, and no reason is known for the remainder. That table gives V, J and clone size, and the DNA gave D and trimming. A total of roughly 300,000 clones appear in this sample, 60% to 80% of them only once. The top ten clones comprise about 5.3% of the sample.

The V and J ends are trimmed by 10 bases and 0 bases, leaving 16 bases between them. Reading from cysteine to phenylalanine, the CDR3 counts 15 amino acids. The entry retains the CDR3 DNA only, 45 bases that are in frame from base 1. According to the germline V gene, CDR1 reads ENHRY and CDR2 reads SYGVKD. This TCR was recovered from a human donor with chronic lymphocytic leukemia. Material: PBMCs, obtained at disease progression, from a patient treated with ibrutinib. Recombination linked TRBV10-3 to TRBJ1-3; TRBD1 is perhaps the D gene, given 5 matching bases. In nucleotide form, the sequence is TGTGCCACCGAGGGACCGAGTGTCTCTGGAAACACCATATATTTT. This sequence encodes CATEGPSVSGNTIYF.